Each of the 15 T cell receptor beta chains below was sequenced from the same sample in a study of blood T cell repertoires in COVID-19. TCRdb's table, derived via immunoSEQ multiplex PCR, lists solely in-frame clones and lacks some. Of 200,000 or so clones listed, about 82% are singletons. Specimen: peripheral blood. The receptors shown here come from a woman in her twenties or thirties with acute or convalescent COVID-19.

In its sample, this clone was seen once. The chain has TRBV5-6 and TRBJ2-5, with TRBD2 matching 8 bases. The germline V gene encodes CDR1 SGHDT and CDR2 YYEEEE. This CDR3 comprises 17 residues. V gave up 0 bases and J gave up 4 bases; unmatched junction bases: 11. The CDR3, as DNA: TGTGCCAGCAGCTTGGTCCCGGGAGGGGCTGAGCGAGAGACCCAGTACTTC. It codes for CASSLVPGGAERETQYF.

This clone showed up just once. The chain carries TRBV19 and TRBJ1-2; TRBD1 matches 9 bases. The CDR3 covers 15 residues. V dropped 6 bases and J dropped 6; count of bases not matched to a gene: 11. Germline V gives CDR1 LNHDA, CDR2 SQIVND (reference sequence). DNA of the CDR3: TGTGCCAGTAGGGTTGGGGACAGGGTGTCGGATGGCTACACCTTC. It translates to CASRVGDRVSDGYTF.

This chain connects TRBV9 to TRBJ1-3; 7 bases are a match to TRBD1. This CDR3 is built from 16 residues. CDR1 is SGDLS and CDR2 is YYNGEE in the germline V gene. Trimming took 2 bases from V and 0 from J; bases not matched to a gene: 5. In nucleotides, the CDR3 is TGTGCCAGCAGCGTGACAGGGTCCCTCTCTGGAAACACCATATATTTT. Protein: CASSVTGSLSGNTIYF.

This clone has just a few counts. The rearrangement joins TRBV6-4 to TRBJ1-2, with TRBD1 matching over 7 bases. V shed 3 bases, J shed 7 bases, and the junction held 5 bases outside the gene matches. This CDR3 spans 13 amino acids. The germline gives CDR1 MRHNA, CDR2 SNTAGT. The CDR3: CASSDRQGGGYTF. CDR3 DNA: TGTGCCAGCAGTGATCGGCAGGGGGGTGGCTACACCTTC.

V and J are TRBV5-1 and TRBJ1-2; maybe TRBD1 (6 bases). The CDR3 totals 12 residues. V was trimmed by 0 bases and J by 8 bases, leaving 8 bases between them. The germline V gene has CDR1 SGHRS and CDR2 YFSETQ. The CDR3 sequence is CASSLDTGGYTF. DNA for the CDR3: TGCGCCAGCAGCTTGGACACAGGGGGCTACACCTTC.

CDR3 nucleotide sequence: TGTGCCAGTACCTACTCCCGGGGGACCGAGCAGTACTTC. It yields the protein CASTYSRGTEQYF. The rearrangement uses TRBV19 and TRBJ2-7; D is possibly TRBD2 (6 bases). Trimming stripped 7 bases from V and 6 bases from J, with 16 bases between. The CDR3 extends over 13 amino acids. Germline values: CDR1 LNHDA, CDR2 SQIVND (reference sequence).

This clone was counted between two and nine times. CDR3 amino acids: CASSALGFTYEQYF. In DNA, the CDR3 is TGTGCCAGCAGTGCCTTGGGCTTCACCTACGAGCAGTACTTC. The rearrangement uses TRBV9 and TRBJ2-7; D is undetermined. This CDR3 region has 14 residues. Per germline, CDR1 SGDLS and CDR2 YYNGEE. Trimming took off 5 bases at V and 2 bases at J, with 14 bases between the two ends.

This clone came up once. The chain links TRBV5-4 to TRBJ2-1; D gene unclear. Germline CDR1 is SGHNT and CDR2 is YYREEE (reference sequence). Trimming removed 4 bases from V and 6 bases from J, with 20 bases in between. The CDR3 has 16 amino acids. CDR3 loop: CASSQQQKAAGNEQFF. As DNA, the CDR3 is TGTGCCAGCAGCCAACAACAGAAGGCAGCTGGCAATGAGCAGTTCTTC.

The V call is TRBV5-6, the J call TRBJ1-5; D remains ambiguous. The germline V gene has CDR1 SGHDT and CDR2 YYEEEE. The CDR3 has 16 amino acids. The V end lost 3 bases, the J end lost 2 bases, and 15 bases lay between the germline ends. DNA for the CDR3: TGTGCCAGCAGCTCGCGGGGATTGTCTGGCAATCAGCCCCAGCATTTT. Encoded protein: CASSSRGLSGNQPQHF.

The V call is TRBV7-2, the J call TRBJ2-7; 7 bases agree with TRBD1. Per the germline V gene, CDR1 is SGHTA and CDR2 is FQGNSA. CDR3 size: 16 residues. With V trimmed by 5 bases and J by 6 bases, 16 bases remained unmatched. The CDR3 DNA follows: TGTGCCAGCAGCGCCGTCAGGGGACAGCTGGGGGTCGAGCAGTACTTC. This gives the protein CASSAVRGQLGVEQYF. The full variable domain, completed using reference TRBV7-2 and TRBJ2-7, is GAGVSQSPSNKVTEKGKDVELRCDPISGHTALYWYRQSLGQGLEFLIYFQGNSAPDKSGLPSDRFSAERTGGSVSTLTIQRTQQEDSAVYLCASSAVRGQLGVEQYFGPGTRLTVT.

The chain has TRBV10-2 and TRBJ2-7; 7 nucleotides match TRBD2. CDR1 and CDR2 (germline): WSHSY, SAAADI. This CDR3 is built from 14 residues. The V gene end was trimmed by 2 bases and the J gene end by 2 bases; junction bases not matched to a gene: 3. CDR3 residues: CASSEDGGTYEQYF. In DNA, the CDR3 is TGCGCCAGCAGTGAGGACGGGGGGACCTACGAGCAGTACTTC.

The chain couples TRBV4-1 to TRBJ2-1; 7 nucleotides align to TRBD2. The CDR3 is made up of 16 amino acids. Germline V lookup: CDR1 MGHRA, CDR2 YSYEKL. Losses at the gene ends were 2 bases for V and 3 bases for J; bases not matched to a gene: 7. The CDR3 DNA sequence: TGCGCCAGCAGCCAAATTAACCCTAGCGGCTACAATGAGCAGTTCTTC. It yields the protein CASSQINPSGYNEQFF.

This chain uses TRBV10-1 with TRBJ1-2; 8 bases align to TRBD1. This CDR3 comprises 14 residues. V lost 3 bases, J lost 2 bases, and 2 bases stayed unmatched. CDR1 and CDR2 from the germline V gene are WNHNN and SYGVQD (reference sequence). The CDR3 DNA follows: TGCGCCAGCAGTGAAGGACAGGGCAACTATGGCTACACCTTC. Its protein is CASSEGQGNYGYTF.

V gene TRBV7-9 combines with J gene TRBJ1-2, with a possible D match to TRBD1 (6 bases). The CDR3 runs 15 residues. V lost 5 bases to trimming and J lost 7 bases, with 20 bases between them. Looked up from germline, CDR1 is SEHNR and CDR2 is FQNEAQ (reference sequence). The CDR3, as DNA: TGTGCCAGCAGCCAAGAACGGGGGGCCGGACGTGGCTACACCTTC. This encodes CASSQERGAGRGYTF.

This clone has just a few counts. This chain connects TRBV29-1 to TRBJ2-7; 8 bases are a match to TRBD2. V dropped 3 bases and J dropped 7; count of bases not matched to a gene: 5. CDR3 length: 12 residues. CDR1 SQVTM and CDR2 ANQGSEA come from the germline V gene. CDR3 in DNA: TGCAGCGTTGATTTTAGCGGGAAGGAGCAGTACTTC. Translated: CSVDFSGKEQYF.